Given below is one TCR beta chain in context. This entry comes from a study of blood T cell repertoires in COVID-19. Study information: Samples taken during acute and convalescent COVID-19 were collected in the United States, Italy and Spain. Sample material is recorded as cDNA or gDNA derived from T cells, B-cell-depleted T cells, or PBMCs.

In the authors' methods: The authors estimated nucleated cell counts from reference gene primer amplification. TCRdb keeps only in-frame clones here, not all; method: immunoSEQ multiplex PCR. V, J and clone size were drawn from that table, and D and trimming were deduced from the DNA. The data show 120,000 to 150,000 clones, approximately 88% seen once. Germline CDR1 reads LNHDA; CDR2 reads SQIVND (reference sequence). V was clipped by 9 bases and J by 0 bases, with 15 bases between them. The CDR3 totals 15 residues. The chain combines TRBV19 with TRBJ1-5, with a weak D call TRBD1 (6 bases). Sequencing used peripheral blood. The origin of this receptor is a woman between 45 and 60 years old with acute or convalescent COVID-19. Here the CDR3 reads CASRQDPYSNQPQHF. In DNA, the CDR3 is TGTGCCAGCAGACAGGACCCATATAGCAATCAGCCCCAGCATTTT.